The source of this TCR beta chain is a study of blood T cell repertoires in COVID-19. Study summary: Material from acute and convalescent COVID-19 was sourced from the United States, Italy and Spain. From T cells, B-cell-depleted T cells, or PBMCs came the material, which was cDNA or gDNA.

Authors' processing steps: Counts of nucleated cells, estimated from reference gene primer amplification, were obtained. Sequenced by immunoSEQ multiplex PCR; TCRdb stores in-frame clones only, minus some. D and trimming were read from the DNA, whereas the V and J calls and clone size are those reported in that table. The sample carries about 80,000 clones, under 85% recorded once. The sequencing input was peripheral blood. This TCR was recovered from a human donor in a cohort sampled during active COVID-19.

CDR3 protein: CASSLGSNQPQHF. The CDR3 bases are TGTGCCAGCAGTTTAGGCAGCAATCAGCCCCAGCATTTT. V is TRBV28 and J is TRBJ1-5; D unclear. Trimming took 2 bases from V and 1 from J, leaving 3 bases between them. Germline CDR1 is MDHEN and CDR2 is SYDVKM. This CDR3 comprises 13 residues.